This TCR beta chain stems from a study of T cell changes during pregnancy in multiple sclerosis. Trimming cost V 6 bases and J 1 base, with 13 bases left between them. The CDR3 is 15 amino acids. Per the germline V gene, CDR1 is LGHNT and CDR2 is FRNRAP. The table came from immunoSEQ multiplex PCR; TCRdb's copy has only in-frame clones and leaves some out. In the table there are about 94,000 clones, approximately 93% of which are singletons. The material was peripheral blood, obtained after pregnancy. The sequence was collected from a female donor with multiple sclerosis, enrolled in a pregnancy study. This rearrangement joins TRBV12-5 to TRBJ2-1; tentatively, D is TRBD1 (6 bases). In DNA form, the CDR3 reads TGTGCTAGTGGGCTAGGGACACCTTCCTACAATGAGCAGTTCTTC. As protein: CASGLGTPSYNEQFF.